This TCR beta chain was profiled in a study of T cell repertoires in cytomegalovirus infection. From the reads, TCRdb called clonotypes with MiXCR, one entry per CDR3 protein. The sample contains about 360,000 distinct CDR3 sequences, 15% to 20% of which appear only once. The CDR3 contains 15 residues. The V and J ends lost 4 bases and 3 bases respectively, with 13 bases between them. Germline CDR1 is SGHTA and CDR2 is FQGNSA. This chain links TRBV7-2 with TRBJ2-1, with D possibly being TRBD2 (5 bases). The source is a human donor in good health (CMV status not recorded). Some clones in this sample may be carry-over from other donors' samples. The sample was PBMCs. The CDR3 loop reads CASSSGRAGYNEQFF. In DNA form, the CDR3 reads TGTGCCAGCAGCTCTGGGCGGGCGGGCTACAATGAGCAGTTCTTC.